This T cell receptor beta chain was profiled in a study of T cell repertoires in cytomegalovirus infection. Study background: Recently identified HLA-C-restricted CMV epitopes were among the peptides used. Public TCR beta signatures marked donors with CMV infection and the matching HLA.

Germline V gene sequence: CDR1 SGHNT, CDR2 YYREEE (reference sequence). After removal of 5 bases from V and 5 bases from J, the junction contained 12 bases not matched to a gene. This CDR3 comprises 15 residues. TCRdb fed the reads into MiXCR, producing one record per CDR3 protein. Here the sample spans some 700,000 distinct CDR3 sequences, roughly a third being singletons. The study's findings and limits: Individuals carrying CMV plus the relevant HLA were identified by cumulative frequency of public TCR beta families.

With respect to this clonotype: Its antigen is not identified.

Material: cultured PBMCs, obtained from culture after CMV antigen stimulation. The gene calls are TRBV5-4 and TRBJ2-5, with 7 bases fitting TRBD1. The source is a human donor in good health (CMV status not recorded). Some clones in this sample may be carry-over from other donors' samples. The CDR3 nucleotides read TGTGCCAGCAGTAGGACAGGATTGGCCTTGGAGACCCAGTACTTC. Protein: CASSRTGLALETQYF.